This is a list of T cell receptor beta chains from one sample in a study of control samples from healthy donors and cancer patients. Sequenced by immunoSEQ multiplex PCR; TCRdb stores in-frame clones only, minus some. Among about 130,000 clones listed, more than 75% were seen once. The source material was blood. The receptors here all came from a man aged 18 to 30 in good health. The CDR3 runs from the conserved cysteine through the conserved F or W. Each record gives: D gene, J gene, V gene, clone size, CDR3 DNA, CDR3 protein. A D gene is named only where the DNA matches it firmly. Not every row has a clone size; where given, it reads once, few, many or a size class.

.,TRBJ1-2,TRBV3-1/TRBV3-2,.,TGTGCCAGCAGCCATTGGACTGTATCCTATGGCTACACCTTC,CASSHWTVSYGYTF
TRBD2,TRBJ2-5,TRBV6-5,.,TGTGCCAGCAGTCCTTTTGGGGGGGGCCAAGAGACCCAGTACTTC,CASSPFGGGQETQYF
.,TRBJ2-5,TRBV14,.,TGTGCCAGCAGCCAAGGGCCGGCCCGAGAGACCCAGTACTTC,CASSQGPARETQYF
TRBD1,TRBJ1-1,TRBV10-3,.,TGTGCCATCAGTAGAATCACAGGGGGGGTCACTGAAGCTTTCTTT,CAISRITGGVTEAFF
.,TRBJ2-3,TRBV9,.,TGTGCCAGCCTACCCGGAGGAAGACCGGACTTAATTGGGACAGATACGCAGTATTTT,CASLPGGRPDLIGTDTQYF
.,TRBJ2-2,TRBV9,few,TGTGCCAGCAGCGTCCCCGCCCGGGGGACCGGGGAGCTGTTTTTT,CASSVPARGTGELFF
.,TRBJ1-1,TRBV19,.,TGTGCCAGTAGCCCCCGAATGAACACTGAAGCTTTCTTT,CASSPRMNTEAFF
.,TRBJ2-2,TRBV4-3,.,TGCGCCAGCAGCCAAGATGGGGGACCATACACCGGGGAGCTGTTTTTT,CASSQDGGPYTGELFF
.,TRBJ2-7,TRBV12-3/TRBV12-4,.,TGTGCCAGCAGTCGCGTGGGGTACGAGCAGTACTTC,CASSRVGYEQYF
TRBD1,TRBJ1-4,TRBV23-1,.,TGCGCCAGCAGTTATTTTTTTCCGATGTCCGGACAGGCAACTAATGAAAAACTGTTTTTT,CASSYFFPMSGQATNEKLFF
.,TRBJ1-5,TRBV5-1,.,TGCGCCAGCAGCTTGGATCCCGGGACGGATCAGCCCCAGCATTTT,CASSLDPGTDQPQHF